The clone carrying this TCR beta chain was found a few times. The antigen is undetermined. The second PCR ran roughly 6 to 12 cycles with a sample-barcoded 5' primer and J-beta primers. Via MiXCR, TCRdb re-called the 5' RACE reads, giving one row per CDR3 protein. The repertoire holds 550,000 to 700,000 distinct CDR3 sequences, with roughly 29% as singletons. This entry comes from a study of blood T cells in healthy people across ages. Across the study: There was about one barcoded beta molecule captured by template switching per two T cells. Overall study results and limits: As age increased, TCR beta diversity per million T cells fell in a roughly linear fashion.

Each sample yielded at least 5.5 micrograms of PBMC total RNA. The sequenced sample consisted of blood. The clonotype was recovered from a woman aged 70-85 years in good health.

CDR3 residues: CASSQDSSGNEQFF. The CDR3 region has the DNA TGCGCCAGCAGCCAAGATTCTAGCGGGAATGAGCAGTTCTTC. The chain carries TRBV4-1 and TRBJ2-1; 8 bases match TRBD2. After removal of 0 bases from V and 7 bases from J, the junction contained 2 bases not matched to a gene. The CDR3 extends over 14 amino acids. CDR1 MGHRA and CDR2 YSYEKL come from the germline V gene.